A single sample gave rise to the 22 T cell receptor beta chains below, sequenced in a study of shared clonotypes between healthy human individuals. TCRdb's table, derived via immunoSEQ multiplex PCR, lists solely in-frame clones and lacks some. The sample records some 1.4 million clones, approximately 97% being singletons. What was sequenced was naive CD4+ T cells sorted from blood. Noted subset: CD45RA+ positively selected. These receptors all come from a young man in good health.

The V gene is TRBV27, the J gene TRBJ2-7; possible D gene TRBD2, 6 bases. Germline CDR1 reads MNHEY; CDR2 reads SMNVEV (reference sequence). CDR3 length: 16 amino acids. The ends were cut back, 0 bases at V and 2 bases at J, with 14 bases in the middle. This chain's CDR3 is CASSLSPLANPYEQYF. The CDR3 bases are TGTGCCAGCAGTTTATCACCTCTAGCGAACCCCTACGAGCAGTACTTC.

The chain carries TRBV5-1 and TRBJ2-1; TRBD2 matches at 11 bases. Trimming cost V 3 bases and J 0 bases; bases outside gene matches: 11. This CDR3 spans 19 amino acids. Germline V gene lookup returns CDR1 SGHRS and CDR2 YFSETQ. CDR3 sequence (DNA): TGCGCCAGCAGCTCGGGACTAGCGGTACTTACGAGCTCCTACAATGAGCAGTTCTTC. This sequence encodes CASSSGLAVLTSSYNEQFF.

This clone was detected only once. The chain joins TRBV10-3 to TRBJ2-5; 13 bases agree with TRBD2. The CDR3 runs 17 residues. CDR1 and CDR2 (germline): ENHRY, SYGVKD. V lost 3 bases to trimming and J lost 3 bases; unmatched junction nucleotides: 7. CDR3 amino acids: CAISEPGLAGLKETQYF. The CDR3 DNA follows: TGTGCCATCAGTGAACCGGGACTAGCGGGACTTAAAGAGACCCAGTACTTC.

The rearrangement uses TRBV7-2 and TRBJ1-4; TRBD1 agrees at 10 bases. CDR3 length: 14 residues. V was pared by 5 bases and J by 6 bases, with 3 bases of the junction left unmatched. Germline V CDR1 and CDR2: SGHTA, FQGNSA. The CDR3 DNA sequence: TGTGCCAGCAGCGGGACAGGGGAGGATGAAAAACTGTTTTTT. Translating it yields CASSGTGEDEKLFF.

This clone has a single count. The chain has TRBV7-3 and TRBJ2-3, with D perhaps matching TRBD2 (5 bases). V was pared by 2 bases and J by 6 bases, with 18 bases between. Germline V gene lookup returns CDR1 SGHTA and CDR2 FQGTGA. The CDR3 extends over 16 amino acids. CDR3 amino acids: CASSLFLFGSTDTQYF. For the CDR3, the DNA is TGTGCCAGCAGCTTATTCTTATTTGGGAGTACTGATACGCAGTATTTT.

The chain carries TRBV10-3 and TRBJ2-1; a weak D match, TRBD2 (6 bases). Per the germline V gene, CDR1 is ENHRY and CDR2 is SYGVKD. Trimming stripped 4 bases from V and 5 bases from J, with 12 bases between. This CDR3 region has 14 residues. The CDR3 reads CAISVSGLNNEQFF. DNA for the CDR3: TGTGCCATCAGTGTGTCGGGACTCAACAATGAGCAGTTCTTC.

The chain recombines TRBV18 with TRBJ2-3, with D perhaps matching TRBD2 (5 bases). Germline loops: CDR1 KGHSH, CDR2 LQKENI. CDR3 length equals 15 residues. The V gene lost 4 bases and the J gene lost 0 bases, with 11 bases spanning the gap. The CDR3 spells CASSLLGGSTDTQYF. The CDR3 region has the DNA TGTGCCAGCTCACTACTAGGCGGAAGCACAGATACGCAGTATTTT.

This clone appeared once. The V call is TRBV18, the J call TRBJ1-1; no clear D. Germline V gives CDR1 KGHSH, CDR2 LQKENI. V was clipped by 0 bases and J by 5 bases, with 10 bases between them. The CDR3 is 14 amino acids. The DNA of the CDR3 is TGTGCCAGCTCACCACCGGGCACGCGGACTGAAGCTTTCTTT. Translated, it gives CASSPPGTRTEAFF. The entire variable domain, with the rest obtained from reference TRBV18 and TRBJ1-1, is as follows: NAGVMQNPRHLVRRRGQEARLRCSPMKGHSHVYWYRQLPEEGLKFMVYLQKENIIDESGMPKERFSAEFPKEGPSILRIQQVVRGDSAAYFCASSPPGTRTEAFFGQGTRLTVV.

The chain combines TRBV6-5 with TRBJ2-4, with 9 bases lining up with TRBD1. The CDR3 has 14 residues. The V gene's germline CDR1 is MNHEY and CDR2 SVGAGI. After removal of 6 bases from V and 6 bases from J, the junction contained 6 bases not matched to a gene. The CDR3 loop is CASSRTGDGNIQYF. CDR3 coding DNA: TGTGCCAGCAGCCGGACAGGGGACGGAAACATTCAGTACTTC.

The chain's CDR3 is CASSPTGRREQYF. The CDR3 bases are TGTGCCAGCAGCCCCACAGGGAGACGAGAGCAGTACTTC. The gene calls are TRBV4-2 and TRBJ2-7, with D tentatively TRBD1 (6 bases). The germline V gene has CDR1 LGHNA and CDR2 YNFKEQ. Between the trimmed V and J ends, which lost 4 bases and 7 bases, there was a span of 14 bases. The CDR3 has 13 residues.

The chain uses TRBV5-1 and TRBJ2-4; possibly TRBD1 for D (6 bases). Deletions cut 0 bases from V and 0 bases from J, with 10 bases between. Germline CDR1 SGHRS, CDR2 YFSETQ. CDR3 length: 16 amino acids. For the CDR3, the DNA is TGCGCCAGCAGCTTGGAGACAGGACTAGCCAAAAACATTCAGTACTTC. This sequence encodes CASSLETGLAKNIQYF.

The CDR3 here is CAWRAGGRRTEAFF. The CDR3 DNA sequence: TGTGCCTGGAGGGCGGGGGGCCGTAGGACTGAAGCTTTCTTT. The chain combines TRBV30 with TRBJ1-1; TRBD1 is a possible D gene (6 bases). The length of the CDR3 is 14 residues. The V gene lost 3 bases and the J gene lost 5 bases, with 16 bases spanning the gap. Per germline, CDR1 GTSNPN and CDR2 SVGIG (reference sequence).

The chain carries TRBV19 and TRBJ1-2; TRBD1 matches at 8 bases. Per germline, CDR1 LNHDA and CDR2 SQIVND (reference sequence). Trimming took 5 bases from V and 5 from J; bases not matched to a gene: 13. The CDR3 sequence is 16 residues long. The CDR3 region has the DNA TGTGCCAGTAGTTCCGGCAGGACAGGGTTTGGGTATGGCTACACCTTC. Amino acids: CASSSGRTGFGYGYTF.

V gene TRBV10-3 combines with J gene TRBJ2-1; D gene uncertain. CDR3 length: 12 residues. V lost 4 bases and J lost 4, with 5 bases in between. Germline loops: CDR1 ENHRY, CDR2 SYGVKD. CDR3 nucleotides: TGTGCCATCAGTGTGACGTACAATGAGCAGTTCTTC. This sequence encodes CAISVTYNEQFF.

The rearrangement uses TRBV7-9 and TRBJ2-7; D possibly corresponds to TRBD1 (6 bases). V was clipped by 5 bases and J by 3 bases, with 14 bases between them. CDR1 SEHNR and CDR2 FQNEAQ come from the germline V gene (reference sequence). This CDR3 is 14 amino acids long. The CDR3 region is CASSLNRDVYEQYF. CDR3 bases: TGTGCCAGCAGCCTAAACAGGGACGTCTACGAGCAGTACTTC.

CDR3 amino acids: CASSLAPGATNEQFF. Written as DNA, the CDR3 is TGTGCCAGCAGCTTAGCTCCTGGGGCTACCAATGAGCAGTTCTTC. The chain carries TRBV7-2 and TRBJ2-1; possible D gene TRBD1, 5 bases. The CDR3 has 15 amino acids. Germline loops: CDR1 SGHTA, CDR2 FQGNSA. V shed 0 bases and J shed 6 bases, with 12 bases lying between them.

Worth noting for this clone: Within the sample, other DNA sequences also encode this same CDR3. This chain connects TRBV29-1 to TRBJ2-1; 7 bases fit TRBD2. The germline V gene has CDR1 SQVTM and CDR2 ANQGSEA. V was pared by 7 bases and J by 0 bases, with 0 bases of the junction left unmatched. This CDR3 has 12 residues. The CDR3: CSGGSSYNEQFF. CDR3 DNA: TGCAGCGGCGGGAGCTCCTACAATGAGCAGTTCTTC.

This rearrangement joins TRBV7-1 to TRBJ2-7; maybe TRBD2 (5 bases). TRBV7-1 is an open reading frame, and its role is uncertain. V gave up 4 bases and J gave up 2 bases, with 9 bases separating them. The CDR3 runs to 13 residues. The CDR3 coding sequence is TGTGCCAGCAGCTTGAGGGCCCCCTACGAGCAGTACTTC. It is translated as CASSLRAPYEQYF.

The chain uses TRBV27 and TRBJ2-2; TRBD2 matches 11 bases. Germline CDR1 and CDR2: MNHEY and SMNVEV (reference sequence). The CDR3 runs 15 residues. After removal of 4 bases from V and 5 bases from J, the junction contained 3 bases not matched to a gene. CDR3 in amino acids: CASSYTSGGTGELFF. CDR3 coding DNA: TGTGCCAGCAGTTACACTAGCGGGGGTACCGGGGAGCTGTTTTTT.

The rearrangement uses TRBV28 and TRBJ2-5; maybe TRBD1 (6 bases). This CDR3 has 14 residues. V was trimmed by 9 bases and J by 4 bases, leaving 18 bases between them. Germline loops: CDR1 MDHEN, CDR2 SYDVKM. CDR3 bases: TGTGCCAGTTCAGGGGATAGAGGAGGAGAGACCCAGTACTTC. Amino acid sequence: CASSGDRGGETQYF.

This clone was recorded only once. The chain joins TRBV5-4 to TRBJ2-6; tentatively, D is TRBD1 (6 bases). This CDR3 is 16 amino acids long. The germline gives CDR1 SGHNT, CDR2 YYREEE (reference sequence). V was cut by 4 bases and J by 0 bases, with 11 bases left in between. In DNA, the CDR3 is TGTGCCAGCAGCAAGGGACACAACTCTGGGGCCAACGTCCTGACTTTC. Translated, it gives CASSKGHNSGANVLTF.

This chain links TRBV11-2 with TRBJ2-2; no clear D gene. V was clipped by 1 base and J by 7 bases, with 10 bases between them. This CDR3 is 14 amino acids long. The germline V gene encodes CDR1 SGHAT and CDR2 FQNNGV. CDR3 amino acids: CASSLAVVHGELFF. CDR3 nucleotides: TGTGCCAGCAGCTTAGCAGTGGTACACGGGGAGCTGTTTTTT.